This T cell receptor beta chain derives from a study of cytomegalovirus exposure and HLA in healthy donors. This clone turned up a few times. Its antigen is unidentified. Study-level findings and limits: Most TCR sequences proved rare, with some public TCRs found in many donors. In an earlier analysis, in 587 donors, most V segments appeared productive either ~87% or ~30% of the time. Further analysis was carried out later, and it showed several of the most significant clusters appearing linked to common viral pathogens.

PCR primers comprised 60 Vbeta and 13 Jbeta primers. The data were produced by immunoSEQ multiplex PCR, yet TCRdb's version contains in-frame clones alone and is incomplete. The sample consists of 110,000 or so clones, around 77% of them appearing once. The sequenced sample was PBMCs. The receptor's source is a woman aged 30 to 39 in good health and CMV-seropositive.

For the CDR3, the DNA is TGCGCCAGCAGGTTGGACAGAAACAATGAGCAGTTCTTC. Its protein product is CASRLDRNNEQFF. This rearrangement joins TRBV10-1 to TRBJ2-1; TRBD1 is a possible D gene (6 bases). Germline V CDR1 and CDR2: WNHNN, SYGVQD (reference sequence). This CDR3 region has 13 residues. The ends were cut back, 6 bases at V and 5 bases at J, with 11 bases in the middle.